These 22 T cell receptor beta chains originate from one sample sequenced in a study of blood T cells in healthy people across ages. A J-beta primer mix and a sample-barcoded 5' primer were used in a second PCR of roughly 6 to 11 cycles. From the 5' RACE reads, TCRdb called clonotypes with MiXCR, one entry per CDR3 protein. The sample records about 640,000 distinct CDR3 sequences, about 53% being singletons. Sequencing input: blood. These receptors were taken from a man in his 60s in good health.

The chain carries TRBV6-4 and TRBJ2-5, with D possibly being TRBD2 (6 bases). The CDR3 loop spans 14 amino acids. Between the trimmed V and J ends, which lost 0 bases and 5 bases, there was a span of 10 bases. The V gene's germline CDR1 is MRHNA and CDR2 SNTAGT. This chain's CDR3 is CASSDSRGRETQYF. DNA for the CDR3: TGTGCCAGCAGTGACTCCCGAGGGAGGGAGACCCAGTACTTC.

The V call is TRBV29-1, the J call TRBJ2-5; D is ambiguous. The ends were cut back, 6 bases at V and 4 bases at J, with 18 bases in the middle. Germline V gives CDR1 SQVTM, CDR2 ANQGSEA. CDR3 length equals 14 residues. The DNA for the CDR3 is TGCAGCGTGGACCGAGGAAGGGCTCGAGAGACCCAGTACTTC. This translates into CSVDRGRARETQYF.

The rearrangement uses TRBV29-1 and TRBJ1-2; tentative D call: TRBD1 (5 bases). V lost 4 bases, J lost 2 bases, and 11 bases lay in between. Germline V gene sequence: CDR1 SQVTM, CDR2 ANQGSEA. The CDR3 extends over 13 amino acids. The CDR3 DNA is TGCAGCGTTGGGGCCAGGGTCAACTATGGCTACACCTTC. Encoded protein: CSVGARVNYGYTF. Full variable domain (missing parts from reference TRBV29-1 and TRBJ1-2): SAVISQKPSRDICQRGTSLTIQCQVDSQVTMMFWYRQQPGQSLTLIATANQGSEATYESGFVIDKFPISRPNLTFSTLTVSNMSPEDSSIYLCSVGARVNYGYTFGSGTRLTVV.

This clonotype was counted only a few times. J is TRBJ2-1 and V is TRBV5-1; TRBD1 is a possible D gene (6 bases). V was cut by 0 bases and J by 5 bases, with 12 bases left in between. The germline V gene has CDR1 SGHRS and CDR2 YFSETQ. The CDR3 totals 15 residues. The CDR3: CASSLGQGPHNEQFF. The CDR3 DNA sequence: TGCGCCAGCAGCTTGGGGCAGGGGCCGCACAATGAGCAGTTCTTC. Drawing the rest from reference TRBV5-1 and TRBJ2-1, the complete variable domain is KAGVTQTPRYLIKTRGQQVTLSCSPISGHRSVSWYQQTPGQGLQFLFEYFSETQRNKGNFPGRFSGRQFSNSRSEMNVSTLELGDSALYLCASSLGQGPHNEQFFGPGTRLTVL.

This clonotype has ten or more counts. The chain joins TRBV20-1 to TRBJ2-5; the D gene is possibly TRBD1 (5 bases). Trimming pared 2 bases from V and 3 bases from J, leaving 10 bases between. CDR1 is DFQATT, CDR2 SNEGSKA, per germline (reference sequence). This CDR3 has 13 amino acids. CDR3 nucleotide sequence: TGCAGTGCTAGATGGGGCCTGGAAGAGACCCAGTACTTC. This sequence encodes CSARWGLEETQYF.

The chain links TRBV3-1 to TRBJ2-1; 7 positions agree with TRBD1. V lost 4 bases and J lost 4; bases outside the gene matches: 10. The CDR3 is 16 residues long. Germline V gene lookup returns CDR1 LGHDT and CDR2 YNNKEL (reference sequence). Here the CDR3 DNA reads TGTGCCAGCAGCCTTTATGGGTCGGGACAGTACAATGAGCAGTTCTTC. As protein: CASSLYGSGQYNEQFF.

The count of this clonotype is one. The chain couples TRBV2 to TRBJ2-1, with 7 bases fitting TRBD1. The germline V gene has CDR1 SNHLY and CDR2 FYNNEI. This CDR3 is built from 15 residues. V was pared by 3 bases and J by 5 bases, with 7 bases of the junction left unmatched. This CDR3 is CASSDEGGDDNEQFF. In nucleotides, the CDR3 is TGTGCCAGCAGTGATGAAGGGGGCGATGACAATGAGCAGTTCTTC.

The V gene is TRBV24-1, the J gene TRBJ2-5, with 7 bases lining up with TRBD2. The ends lost 4 bases at V and 7 bases at J; junction bases unmatched: 8. Germline lookup yields CDR1 KGHDR and CDR2 SFDVKD. The CDR3 spans 14 residues. The CDR3 loop reads CATSERGLDGTQYF. The CDR3 coding sequence is TGTGCCACCAGTGAACGAGGACTAGATGGGACCCAGTACTTC.

This clonotype was seen a handful of times. The chain combines TRBV10-3 with TRBJ1-2; 8 nucleotides line up with TRBD1. The CDR3 sequence is 15 residues long. Germline-derived CDR1 and CDR2 are ENHRY and SYGVKD. The ends lost 3 bases at V and 7 bases at J; junction bases unmatched: 10. Here the CDR3 reads CAISDSTGVRGGYTF. The CDR3 bases are TGTGCCATCAGTGACTCGACAGGGGTTAGGGGTGGCTACACCTTC.

This clonotype was seen a few times. V and J are TRBV6-6 and TRBJ2-7, with 10 bases that match TRBD1. Germline loops: CDR1 MNHNY, CDR2 SVGAGI (reference sequence). The CDR3 extends over 16 amino acids. V shed 0 bases, J shed 1 base, and the junction held 3 bases outside the gene matches. CDR3 DNA sequence: TGTGCCAGCAGTTACTCGTCGGGACAGGGGTCCTACGAGCAGTACTTC. This sequence encodes CASSYSSGQGSYEQYF.

The chain has TRBV2 and TRBJ2-1; no reliable D call. Germline values: CDR1 SNHLY, CDR2 FYNNEI. This CDR3 has 17 residues. Trimming took off 3 bases at V and 0 bases at J, with 15 bases between the two ends. CDR3 DNA: TGTGCCAGCAGTGAGGGTCCCCTCCCCAGCTCCTACAATGAGCAGTTCTTC. Its translation: CASSEGPLPSSYNEQFF.

CDR3 in DNA: TGTGCCACCAGCCCAATGGTTATTGGGACTGGGGCCAACGTCCTGACTTTC. It translates to CATSPMVIGTGANVLTF. This chain joins TRBV15 and TRBJ2-6; the D is unclear. Trimming shortened V by 5 bases and J by 2 bases, and 16 bases separated the two germline ends. CDR3 length: 17 amino acids. Germline assignment: CDR1 LNHNV and CDR2 YYDKDF (reference sequence).

This clonotype was seen more than once but under ten times. This chain links TRBV5-1 with TRBJ1-1; D is unresolved. The germline gives CDR1 SGHRS, CDR2 YFSETQ. Trimming took off 0 bases at V and 3 bases at J, with 9 bases between the two ends. The length of the CDR3 is 14 residues. DNA of the CDR3: TGCGCCAGCAGCTTGGGAGGGAGGGACACTGAAGCTTTCTTT. Protein: CASSLGGRDTEAFF.

The sample holds a few counts of this clonotype. The chain has TRBV2 and TRBJ2-5, with D perhaps being TRBD1 or TRBD2 (5 bases each). The germline CDR1 and CDR2 sequences are SNHLY and FYNNEI. The V and J ends lost 4 bases and 7 bases respectively, with 16 bases between them. The CDR3 has 14 amino acids. In DNA, the CDR3 is TGTGCCAGCAGTGTGCAGGGAGCTGGGGGGACCCAGTACTTC. This translates into CASSVQGAGGTQYF. The complete variable domain, with remaining parts taken from reference TRBV2 and TRBJ2-5, reads EPEVTQTPSHQVTQMGQEVILRCVPISNHLYFYWYRQILGQKVEFLVSFYNNEISEKSEIFDDQFSVERPDGSNFTLKIRSTKLEDSAMYFCASSVQGAGGTQYFGPGTRLLVL.

In this sample, this clonotype turned up a few times. V and J are TRBV2 and TRBJ2-2; D unclear. Trimming took 4 bases from V and 2 from J, leaving 8 bases between them. This CDR3 has 14 amino acids. Germline V gene lookup returns CDR1 SNHLY and CDR2 FYNNEI. Here the CDR3 reads CASSGLVNTGELFF. The CDR3 DNA sequence: TGTGCCAGCAGTGGGCTGGTTAACACCGGGGAGCTGTTTTTT.

The rearrangement uses TRBV12-3 or TRBV12-4 and TRBJ2-1; D perhaps matches TRBD2 (7 bases). V lost 5 bases and J lost 4, with 12 bases in between. The CDR3 runs 14 residues. The CDR3 DNA reads TGTGCCAGCAGTCGGGGGGCGCCATACAATGAGCAGTTCTTC. Translating gives CASSRGAPYNEQFF.

The gene calls are TRBV5-6 and TRBJ2-5; D perhaps matches TRBD1 (5 bases). V was shortened by 1 base and J by 12 bases, with 10 bases between the two germline ends. Per the germline V gene, CDR1 is SGHDT and CDR2 is YYEEEE. The CDR3 is made up of 11 amino acids. CDR3 amino acids: CASSLLDNEYF. The CDR3 DNA sequence: TGTGCCAGCAGCTTGTTGGACAACGAGTACTTC.

V is TRBV2 and J is TRBJ1-2; D is perhaps TRBD1 (6 bases). Trimming stripped 7 bases from V and 3 bases from J, with 12 bases between. The V gene's germline CDR1 is SNHLY and CDR2 FYNNEI. The CDR3 spans 13 residues. Here the CDR3 DNA reads TGTGCCAGCAAAGGACAGATGTACTATGGCTACACCTTC. Translating gives CASKGQMYYGYTF.

This chain connects TRBV28 to TRBJ2-2, with 9 positions matching TRBD1. V shed 8 bases and J 7 bases; nucleotides not matched to a gene: 8. CDR1 and CDR2 (germline): MDHEN, SYDVKM. The CDR3 has 14 residues. The CDR3 spells CASEGTGYGGELFF. The CDR3 DNA reads TGTGCCAGCGAAGGGACAGGGTACGGCGGGGAGCTGTTTTTT.

This clonotype was observed a few times. J is TRBJ2-7 and V is TRBV5-1; a weak D match, TRBD2 (5 bases). Germline CDR1 is SGHRS and CDR2 is YFSETQ. This CDR3 region has 15 residues. V lost 0 bases, J lost 6 bases, and 16 bases lay in between. CDR3: CASSLDPSGGGEQYF. The CDR3 coding sequence is TGCGCCAGCAGCTTGGACCCCTCAGGAGGAGGCGAGCAGTACTTC. Full variable domain (rest looked up from reference TRBV5-1 and TRBJ2-7): KAGVTQTPRYLIKTRGQQVTLSCSPISGHRSVSWYQQTPGQGLQFLFEYFSETQRNKGNFPGRFSGRQFSNSRSEMNVSTLELGDSALYLCASSLDPSGGGEQYFGPGTRLTVT.

The chain couples TRBV7-4 to TRBJ2-5; D is ambiguous. This CDR3 has 15 residues. CDR1 is SGHVT and CDR2 is SQSDAQ in the germline V gene. V shed 3 bases and J shed 0 bases, with 11 bases lying between them. The DNA for the CDR3 is TGTGCCAGCAGCTTCGTATCGAGAAACCAAGAGACCCAGTACTTC. Its protein product is CASSFVSRNQETQYF.

In this sample, this clonotype turned up many times. V usage is TRBV9 and J usage is TRBJ1-2; no definite D call. Trimming shortened V by 4 bases and J by 0 bases, and 10 bases separated the two germline ends. Germline V CDR1 and CDR2: SGDLS, YYNGEE. This CDR3 comprises 14 residues. The CDR3: CASSPGPANYGYTF. CDR3 in DNA: TGTGCCAGCAGCCCTGGGCCTGCTAACTATGGCTACACCTTC.